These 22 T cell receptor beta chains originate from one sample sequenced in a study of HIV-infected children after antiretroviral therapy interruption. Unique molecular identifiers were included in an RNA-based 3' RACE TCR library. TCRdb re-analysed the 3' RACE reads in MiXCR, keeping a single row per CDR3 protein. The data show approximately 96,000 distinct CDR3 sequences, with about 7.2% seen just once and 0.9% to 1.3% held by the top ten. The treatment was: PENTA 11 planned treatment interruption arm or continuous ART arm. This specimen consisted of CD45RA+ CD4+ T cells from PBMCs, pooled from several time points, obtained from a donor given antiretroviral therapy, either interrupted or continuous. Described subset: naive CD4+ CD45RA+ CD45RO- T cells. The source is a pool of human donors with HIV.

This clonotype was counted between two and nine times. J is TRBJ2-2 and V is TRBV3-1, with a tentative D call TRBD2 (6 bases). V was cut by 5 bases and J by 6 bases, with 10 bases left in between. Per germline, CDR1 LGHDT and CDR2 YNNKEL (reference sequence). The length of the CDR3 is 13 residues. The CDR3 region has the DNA TGTGCCAGCAGCTTAGCTAGCGCCGGGGAGCTGTTTTTT. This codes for CASSLASAGELFF.

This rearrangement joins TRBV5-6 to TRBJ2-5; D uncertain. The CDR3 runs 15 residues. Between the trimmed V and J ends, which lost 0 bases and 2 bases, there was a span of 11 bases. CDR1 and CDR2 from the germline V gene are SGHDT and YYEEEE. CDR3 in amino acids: CASSLGGGGQETQYF. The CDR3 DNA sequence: TGTGCCAGCAGCTTGGGGGGTGGCGGTCAAGAGACCCAGTACTTC. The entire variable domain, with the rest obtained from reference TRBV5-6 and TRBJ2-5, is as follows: DAGVTQSPTHLIKTRGQQVTLRCSPKSGHDTVSWYQQALGQGPQFIFQYYEEEERQRGNFPDRFSGHQFPNYSSELNVNALLLGDSALYLCASSLGGGGQETQYFGPGTRLLVL.

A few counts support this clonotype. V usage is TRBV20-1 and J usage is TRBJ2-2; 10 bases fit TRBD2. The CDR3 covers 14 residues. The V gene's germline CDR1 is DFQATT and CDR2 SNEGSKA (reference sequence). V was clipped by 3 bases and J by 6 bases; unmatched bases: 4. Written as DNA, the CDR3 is TGCAGTGCTAGTTTCCTAGCGGGAGCCGGGGAGCTGTTTTTT. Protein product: CSASFLAGAGELFF.

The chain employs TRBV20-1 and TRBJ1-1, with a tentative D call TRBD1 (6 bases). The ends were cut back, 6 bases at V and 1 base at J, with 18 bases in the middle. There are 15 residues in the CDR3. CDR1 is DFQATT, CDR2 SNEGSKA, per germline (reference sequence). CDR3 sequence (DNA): TGCAGTGCCGGCTCCCGGGACACGGGGAACACTGAAGCTTTCTTT. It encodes CSAGSRDTGNTEAFF.

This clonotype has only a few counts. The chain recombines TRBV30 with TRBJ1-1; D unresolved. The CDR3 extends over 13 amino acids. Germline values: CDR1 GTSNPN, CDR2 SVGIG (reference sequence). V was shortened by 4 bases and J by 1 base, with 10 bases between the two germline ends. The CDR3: CAWNRAANTEAFF. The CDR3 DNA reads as TGTGCCTGGAATAGGGCAGCGAACACTGAAGCTTTCTTT.

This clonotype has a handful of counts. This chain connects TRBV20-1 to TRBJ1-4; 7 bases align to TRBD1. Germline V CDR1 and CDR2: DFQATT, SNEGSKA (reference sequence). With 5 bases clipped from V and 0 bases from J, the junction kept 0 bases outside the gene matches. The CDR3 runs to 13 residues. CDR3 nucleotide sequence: TGCAGTGCTGGACAGGCAACTAATGAAAAACTGTTTTTT. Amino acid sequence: CSAGQATNEKLFF.

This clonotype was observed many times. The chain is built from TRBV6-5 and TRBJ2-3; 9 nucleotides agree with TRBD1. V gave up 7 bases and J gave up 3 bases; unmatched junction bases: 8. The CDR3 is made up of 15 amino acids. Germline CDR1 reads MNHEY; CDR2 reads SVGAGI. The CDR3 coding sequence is TGTGCCAGCACCTCGACAGGGGGTCCGACAGATACGCAGTATTTT. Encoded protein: CASTSTGGPTDTQYF.

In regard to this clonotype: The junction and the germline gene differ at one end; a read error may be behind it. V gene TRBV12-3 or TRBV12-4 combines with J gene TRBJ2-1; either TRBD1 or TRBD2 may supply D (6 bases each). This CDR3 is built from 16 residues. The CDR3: CASSLGGPAGYNEQFF. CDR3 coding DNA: TGTGCCAGCAGCTTAGGGGGGCCCGCTGGGTACAATGAGCAGTTCTTC.

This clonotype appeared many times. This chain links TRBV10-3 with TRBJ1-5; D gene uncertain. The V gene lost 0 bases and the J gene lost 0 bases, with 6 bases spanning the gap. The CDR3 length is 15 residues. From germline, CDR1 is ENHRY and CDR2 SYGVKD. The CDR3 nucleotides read TGTGCCATCAGTGAGTCCGGCGGTAGCAATCAGCCCCAGCATTTT. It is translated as CAISESGGSNQPQHF.

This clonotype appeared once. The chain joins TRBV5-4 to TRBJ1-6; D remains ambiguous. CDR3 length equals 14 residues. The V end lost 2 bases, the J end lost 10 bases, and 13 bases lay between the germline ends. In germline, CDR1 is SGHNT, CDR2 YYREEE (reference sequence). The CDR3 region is CASSFMVYGSPLHF. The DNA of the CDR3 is TGTGCCAGCAGCTTCATGGTTTACGGATCACCCCTCCACTTT.

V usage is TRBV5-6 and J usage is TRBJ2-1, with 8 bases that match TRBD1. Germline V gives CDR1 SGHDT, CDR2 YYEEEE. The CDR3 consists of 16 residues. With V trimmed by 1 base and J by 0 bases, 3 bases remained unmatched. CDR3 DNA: TGTGCCAGCAGCTTGCTGGACAGGGCCTCCTACAATGAGCAGTTCTTC. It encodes CASSLLDRASYNEQFF.

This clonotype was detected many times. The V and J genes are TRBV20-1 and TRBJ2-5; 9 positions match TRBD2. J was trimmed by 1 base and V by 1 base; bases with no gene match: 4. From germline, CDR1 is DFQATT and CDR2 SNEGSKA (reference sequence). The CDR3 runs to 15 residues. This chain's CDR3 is CSARGLAEPQETQYF. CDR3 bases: TGCAGTGCTAGAGGACTAGCGGAGCCCCAAGAGACCCAGTACTTC.

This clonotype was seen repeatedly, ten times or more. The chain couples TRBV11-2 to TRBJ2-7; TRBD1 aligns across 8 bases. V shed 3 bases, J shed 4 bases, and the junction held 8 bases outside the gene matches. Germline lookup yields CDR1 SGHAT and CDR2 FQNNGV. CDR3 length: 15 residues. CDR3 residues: CASSLGQATVYEQYF. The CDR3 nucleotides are TGTGCCAGCAGCTTGGGACAGGCAACCGTATACGAGCAGTACTTC. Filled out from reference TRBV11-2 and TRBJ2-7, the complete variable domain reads EAGVAQSPRYKIIEKRQSVAFWCNPISGHATLYWYQQILGQGPKLLIQFQNNGVVDDSQLPKDRFSAERLKGVDSTLKIQPAKLEDSAVYLCASSLGQATVYEQYFGPGTRLTVT.

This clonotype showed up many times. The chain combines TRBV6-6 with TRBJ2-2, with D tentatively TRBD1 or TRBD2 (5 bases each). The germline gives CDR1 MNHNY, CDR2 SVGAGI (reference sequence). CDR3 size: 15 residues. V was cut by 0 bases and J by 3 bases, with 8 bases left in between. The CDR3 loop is CASSYSGTYTGELFF. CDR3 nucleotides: TGTGCCAGCAGTTACTCCGGGACCTACACCGGGGAGCTGTTTTTT.

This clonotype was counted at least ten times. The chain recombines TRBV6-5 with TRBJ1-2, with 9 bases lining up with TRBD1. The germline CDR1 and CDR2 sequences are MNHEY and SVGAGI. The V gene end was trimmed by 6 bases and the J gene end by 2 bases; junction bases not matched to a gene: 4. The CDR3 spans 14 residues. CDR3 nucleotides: TGTGCCAGCAGCCGGGGACAGGGCAACTATGGCTACACCTTC. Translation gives CASSRGQGNYGYTF.

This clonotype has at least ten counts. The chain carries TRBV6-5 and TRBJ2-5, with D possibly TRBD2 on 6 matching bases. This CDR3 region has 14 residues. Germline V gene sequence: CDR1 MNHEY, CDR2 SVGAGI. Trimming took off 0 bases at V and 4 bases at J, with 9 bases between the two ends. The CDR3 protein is CASSYSLAVETQYF. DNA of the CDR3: TGTGCCAGCAGTTACTCCTTAGCGGTAGAGACCCAGTACTTC.

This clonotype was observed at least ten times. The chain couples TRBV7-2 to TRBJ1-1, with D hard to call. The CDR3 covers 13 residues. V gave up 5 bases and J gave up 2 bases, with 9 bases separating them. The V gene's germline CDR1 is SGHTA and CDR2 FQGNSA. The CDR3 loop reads CASSVSGNTEAFF. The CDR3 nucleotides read TGTGCCAGCAGCGTCAGTGGTAACACTGAAGCTTTCTTT.

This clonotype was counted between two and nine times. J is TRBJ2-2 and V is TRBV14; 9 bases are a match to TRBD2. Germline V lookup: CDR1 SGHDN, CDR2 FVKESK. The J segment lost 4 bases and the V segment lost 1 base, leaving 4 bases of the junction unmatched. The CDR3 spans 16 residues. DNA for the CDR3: TGTGCCAGCAGCCAAGGCCAACTAGCGGGCACCGGGGAGCTGTTTTTT. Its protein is CASSQGQLAGTGELFF.

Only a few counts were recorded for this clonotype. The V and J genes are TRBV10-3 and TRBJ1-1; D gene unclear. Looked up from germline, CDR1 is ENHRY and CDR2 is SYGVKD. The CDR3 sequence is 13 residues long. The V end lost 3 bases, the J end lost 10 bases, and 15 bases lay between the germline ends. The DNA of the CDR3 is TGTGCCATCAGTGACAGCTTGGAATCCGGAGCTTTCTTT. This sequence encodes CAISDSLESGAFF.

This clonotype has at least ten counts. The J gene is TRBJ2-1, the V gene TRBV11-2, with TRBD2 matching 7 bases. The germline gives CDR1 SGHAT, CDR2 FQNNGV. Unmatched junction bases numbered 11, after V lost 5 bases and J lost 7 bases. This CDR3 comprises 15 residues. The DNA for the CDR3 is TGTGCCAGCAGCCGAAGCGGGACCGTAGGTAATGAGCAGTTCTTC. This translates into CASSRSGTVGNEQFF.

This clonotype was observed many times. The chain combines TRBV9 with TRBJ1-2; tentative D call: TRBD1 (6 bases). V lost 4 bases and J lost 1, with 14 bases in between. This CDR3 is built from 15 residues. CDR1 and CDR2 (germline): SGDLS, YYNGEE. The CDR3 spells CASSTGGRGNYGYTF. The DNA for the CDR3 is TGTGCCAGCAGCACTGGGGGCAGGGGTAACTATGGCTACACCTTC. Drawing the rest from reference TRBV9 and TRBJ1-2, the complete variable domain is DSGVTQTPKHLITATGQRVTLRCSPRSGDLSVYWYQQSLDQGLQFLIQYYNGEERAKGNILERFSAQQFPDLHSELNLSSLELGDSALYFCASSTGGRGNYGYTFGSGTRLTVV.

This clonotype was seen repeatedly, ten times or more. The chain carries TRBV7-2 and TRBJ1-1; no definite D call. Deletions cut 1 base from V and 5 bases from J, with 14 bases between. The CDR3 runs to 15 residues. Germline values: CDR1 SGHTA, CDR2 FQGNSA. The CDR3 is CASSLERPGRTEAFF. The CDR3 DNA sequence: TGTGCCAGCAGCTTAGAAAGGCCGGGGAGAACTGAAGCTTTCTTT. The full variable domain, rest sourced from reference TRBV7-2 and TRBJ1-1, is GAGVSQSPSNKVTEKGKDVELRCDPISGHTALYWYRQSLGQGLEFLIYFQGNSAPDKSGLPSDRFSAERTGGSVSTLTIQRTQQEDSAVYLCASSLERPGRTEAFFGQGTRLTVV.